This T cell receptor beta chain emerged from a study of blood T cells in healthy people across ages. Notes on the study in general: Researchers deemed the diversity estimates from one million T cells underestimates.

For the second PCR, which ran for roughly 7 to 11 cycles, a sample-barcoded 5' primer and a J-beta primer mix were used. TCRdb itself ran the 5' RACE reads through MiXCR, one entry per CDR3 protein. Among about 1,500,000 distinct CDR3 sequences, 42% were seen once, and the ten largest hold 7% to 9%. The CDR3 spans 15 residues. V was cut by 6 bases and J by 12 bases, with 27 bases left in between. Germline V gene sequence: CDR1 MDHEN, CDR2 SYDVKM. On this clonotype: Its target is unknown.

Sequencing was done on a sample of blood. This TCR derives from a woman between 18 and 29 years old in good health. This chain connects TRBV28 to TRBJ2-7, with D unclear. CDR3: CASRWAQLRGETLYF. The CDR3 bases are TGTGCCAGCAGGTGGGCCCAGCTCAGAGGAGAGACCCTGTACTTC.